The present T cell receptor (beta chain) was sequenced within a study of CD8 T cells in acute hepatitis C reinfection. Across the whole study: Sequences come from NS3-1073-specific CD8+ T cells, during acute infection and after clearance.

Clones were read by immunoSEQ multiplex PCR, and TCRdb kept only the in-frame ones, dropping some. The sample records 38,000 or so clones, 87% being singletons. The time point is: naive CD8 control sorted from an acute-time-point sample. The CDR3 is made up of 14 amino acids. The chain has TRBV21-1 and TRBJ2-1; TRBD1, the D gene given by the table, was not confirmed from the DNA. TRBV21-1 is noted as a pseudogene. The sequencing sample was made of naive CD8+ T cells from PBMCs. This receptor was taken from a man aged 30-40 years with chronic hepatitis C. The DNA for the CDR3 is TGTGCCAGCAGCAAAGCAGCCAGGGGAAATGAGCAGTTCTTC. This encodes CASSKAARGNEQFF.